The T cell receptor beta chain under discussion was sequenced for a study of cytomegalovirus exposure and HLA in healthy donors. Study outcomes and limitations: Earlier analysis yielded a pattern in which most TCR beta V segments were productive about 90% or about 30% of the time. It emerged from a later analysis that several of the most significant clusters appeared to be linked to common viral pathogens.

In the PCR, 60 Vbeta and 13 Jbeta primers were used. The assay was immunoSEQ multiplex PCR, and TCRdb's table has in-frame clones only and misses some. The sample holds more than 150,000 clones; less than 90% are singletons and the top ten take 1.3% to 1.5%. In the case of this clone: Antigen unknown. At one boundary the junction diverges from the germline segment, which might be a read error.

The CDR3 is made up of 16 amino acids. Germline V CDR1 and CDR2: WNHNN, SYGVQD (reference sequence). The sequenced material came from PBMCs. This TCR was sampled from a girl aged 5-17 years in good health and CMV-seropositive. The rearrangement links TRBV10-1 to TRBJ2-7, with D perhaps matching TRBD2 (5 bases). The CDR3 nucleotides read TGCGCCAGCAGTGAAAAAGTAGCGCCGAGCTCCCACGAGCAGTACTTC. Translated, it gives CASSEKVAPSSHEQYF.